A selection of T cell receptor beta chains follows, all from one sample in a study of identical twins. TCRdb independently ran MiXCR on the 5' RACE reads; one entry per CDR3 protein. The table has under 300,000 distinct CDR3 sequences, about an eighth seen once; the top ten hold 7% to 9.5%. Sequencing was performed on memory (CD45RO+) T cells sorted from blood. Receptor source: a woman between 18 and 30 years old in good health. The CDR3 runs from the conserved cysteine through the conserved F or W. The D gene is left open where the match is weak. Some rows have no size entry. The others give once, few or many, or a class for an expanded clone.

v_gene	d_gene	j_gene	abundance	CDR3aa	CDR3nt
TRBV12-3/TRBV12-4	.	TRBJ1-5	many	CASSFGQPQHF	TGTGCCAGCAGTTTTGGTCAGCCCCAGCATTTT
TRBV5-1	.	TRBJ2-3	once	CASSLTYPSTDTQYF	TGCGCCAGCAGCTTGACATATCCTAGCACAGATACGCAGTATTTT
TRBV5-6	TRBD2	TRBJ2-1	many	CASSSLAGTYNEQFF	TGTGCCAGCAGCTCCCTAGCGGGAACCTACAATGAGCAGTTCTTC
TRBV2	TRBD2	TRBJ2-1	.	CASPRQREINEQFF	TGTGCCAGTCCTCGACAGCGGGAGATCAATGAGCAGTTCTTC
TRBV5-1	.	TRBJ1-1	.	CASSTQQGTNTEAFF	TGCGCCAGCAGCACCCAACAGGGAACAAACACTGAAGCTTTCTTT
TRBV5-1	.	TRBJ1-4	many	CASRGEKLFF	TGCGCCAGCAGGGGGGAAAAACTGTTTTTT
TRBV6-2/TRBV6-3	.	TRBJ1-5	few	CASRPRGSSQPQHF	TGTGCCAGCAGACCCCGGGGCTCAAGTCAGCCCCAGCATTTT
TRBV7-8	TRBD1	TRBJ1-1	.	CASSRDRVGNTEAFF	TGTGCCAGCAGCCGAGACAGGGTGGGGAACACTGAAGCTTTCTTT
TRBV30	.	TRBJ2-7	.	CAWAAAYEQYF	TGTGCCTGGGCCGCTGCTTACGAGCAGTACTTC
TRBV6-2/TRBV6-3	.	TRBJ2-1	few	CASSYPPTRYNEQFF	TGTGCCAGCAGTTACCCCCCCACTAGGTACAATGAGCAGTTCTTC
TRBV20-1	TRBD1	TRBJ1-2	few	CSALPPTGDGDYGYTF	TGCAGTGCTTTACCCCCGACAGGGGACGGTGACTATGGCTACACCTTC
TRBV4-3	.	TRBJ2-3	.	CASSQGEFSADTQYF	TGCGCCAGCAGTCAAGGGGAGTTTAGCGCAGATACGCAGTATTTT
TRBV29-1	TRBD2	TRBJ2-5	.	CSVAPGSGGAGETQYF	TGCAGCGTCGCACCGGGCAGCGGGGGGGCCGGAGAGACCCAGTACTTC
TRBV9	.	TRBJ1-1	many	CASSVAMGDTEAFF	TGTGCCAGCAGCGTAGCGATGGGGGACACTGAAGCTTTCTTT
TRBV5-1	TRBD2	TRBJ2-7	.	CASSPTSGSGTYEQYF	TGCGCCAGCAGCCCAACTAGCGGGAGTGGAACCTACGAGCAGTACTTC
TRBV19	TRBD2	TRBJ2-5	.	CASSREVRTAQYF	TGTGCCAGTAGTCGGGAGGTCCGAACGGCCCAGTACTTC
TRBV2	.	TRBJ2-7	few	CASSLDQGGEQYF	TGTGCCAGCAGTTTGGATCAGGGAGGCGAGCAGTACTTC
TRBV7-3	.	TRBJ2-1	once	CASSPGGGGYNEQFF	TGTGCCAGCAGCCCGGGGGGCGGGGGATACAATGAGCAGTTCTTC
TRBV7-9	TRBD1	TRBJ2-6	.	CASSRPGQGTGANVLTF	TGTGCCAGCAGCAGGCCGGGACAGGGGACCGGGGCCAACGTCCTGACTTTC
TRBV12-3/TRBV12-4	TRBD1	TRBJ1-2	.	CASSFRTGGDYGYTF	TGTGCCAGCAGTTTTAGGACAGGGGGAGACTATGGCTACACCTTC
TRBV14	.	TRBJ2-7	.	CASSANVYEQYF	TGTGCCAGCAGCGCGAACGTCTACGAGCAGTACTTC
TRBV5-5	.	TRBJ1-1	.	CASSPERTPYTEAFF	TGTGCCAGCAGCCCGGAGCGGACACCTTACACTGAAGCTTTCTTT
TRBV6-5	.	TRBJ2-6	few	CASSYAGGAGANVLTF	TGTGCCAGCAGTTACGCAGGGGGGGCTGGGGCCAACGTCCTGACTTTC
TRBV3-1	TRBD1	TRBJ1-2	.	CASSHGDRDNYGYTF	TGTGCCAGCAGCCATGGGGACAGGGACAACTATGGCTACACCTTC
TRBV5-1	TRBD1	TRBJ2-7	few	CASSLAPGQGTYEQYF	TGCGCCAGCAGCTTGGCGCCGGGACAGGGCACCTACGAGCAGTACTTC
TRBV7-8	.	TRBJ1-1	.	CASSPFGVATEAFF	TGTGCCAGCAGCCCCTTCGGCGTGGCCACTGAAGCTTTCTTT
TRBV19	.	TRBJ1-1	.	CATSPRNTEAFF	TGTGCCACCTCACCTCGGAACACTGAAGCTTTCTTT
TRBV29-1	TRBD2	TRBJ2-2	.	CSVEEKGRAGELFF	TGCAGCGTTGAAGAAAAGGGGAGGGCCGGGGAGCTGTTTTTT
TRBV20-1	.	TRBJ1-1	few	CSASDGTLNTEAFF	TGCAGTGCTTCGGACGGGACTTTGAACACTGAAGCTTTCTTT
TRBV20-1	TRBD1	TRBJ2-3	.	CSASGTGRSNTQYF	TGCAGTGCTTCCGGGACAGGGAGAAGTAATACGCAGTATTTT
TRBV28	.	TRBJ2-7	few	CASSSPTRRSGLIKSEQYF	TGTGCCAGCAGCTCGCCCACTCGTCGTTCGGGGCTAATCAAAAGCGAGCAGTACTTC
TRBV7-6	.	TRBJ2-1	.	CASSPSVSYNEQFF	TGTGCCAGCAGCCCTTCGGTCTCCTACAATGAGCAGTTCTTC
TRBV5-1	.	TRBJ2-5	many	CASSLVGVSETQYF	TGCGCCAGCAGCTTGGTTGGGGTTTCGGAGACCCAGTACTTC
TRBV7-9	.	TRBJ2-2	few	CASSSRETGPTGELFF	TGTGCCAGCAGCTCCCGAGAGACAGGACCCACCGGGGAGCTGTTTTTT
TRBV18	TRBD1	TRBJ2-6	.	CASSPTGAHGANVLTF	TGTGCCAGCTCACCAACAGGGGCCCATGGGGCCAACGTCCTGACTTTC
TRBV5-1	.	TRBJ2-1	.	CATRGGPNNEQLF	TGCGCCACCCGAGGTGGGCCTAATAATGAGCAGCTCTTC
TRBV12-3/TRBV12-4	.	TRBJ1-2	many	CASSLNRNYGYTF	TGTGCCAGCAGTTTAAACAGGAACTATGGCTACACCTTC
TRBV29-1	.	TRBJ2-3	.	CSAGALGTDTQYF	TGCAGCGCGGGGGCCCTTGGCACAGATACGCAGTATTTT
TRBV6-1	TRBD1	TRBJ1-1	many	CASRDRVGMNTEAFF	TGTGCCAGCAGAGACAGGGTCGGGATGAACACTGAAGCTTTCTTT